These 25 T cell receptor beta chains share one sample of origin, sequenced in a study of blood T cell repertoires in COVID-19. TCRdb's copy holds only in-frame clones and misses some; the assay was immunoSEQ multiplex PCR. The repertoire consists of 90,000 to 140,000 clones, with around 86% occurring once and the leading ten covering over 35%. Sequencing was carried out using peripheral blood. The source of these receptors is a man aged 80 or over with acute or convalescent COVID-19.

The CDR3 protein is CASATGMNTEAFF. The CDR3 nucleotides read TGTGCCAGCGCGACAGGAATGAACACTGAAGCTTTCTTT. This chain uses TRBV18 with TRBJ1-1, with D possibly TRBD1 on 6 matching bases. V was trimmed by 8 bases and J by 0 bases, leaving 10 bases between them. This CDR3 has 13 amino acids. The germline V gene encodes CDR1 KGHSH and CDR2 LQKENI. The variable domain in full, with the rest retrieved from reference TRBV18 and TRBJ1-1, is NAGVMQNPRHLVRRRGQEARLRCSPMKGHSHVYWYRQLPEEGLKFMVYLQKENIIDESGMPKERFSAEFPKEGPSILRIQQVVRGDSAAYFCASATGMNTEAFFGQGTRLTVV.

V and J are TRBV11-2 and TRBJ1-6; possibly TRBD1 for D (6 bases). V lost 1 base and J lost 5, with 12 bases in between. The CDR3 has 16 amino acids. Germline V gives CDR1 SGHAT, CDR2 FQNNGV. CDR3 nucleotides: TGTGCCAGCAGCTTAGTCGGGACATCAGATAATTCACCCCTCCACTTT. Amino acids: CASSLVGTSDNSPLHF.

This chain connects TRBV7-8 to TRBJ1-2; TRBD1 agrees at 7 bases. After removal of 5 bases from V and 0 bases from J, the junction contained 3 bases not matched to a gene. This CDR3 region has 14 residues. Looked up from germline, CDR1 is SGHVS and CDR2 is FQNEAQ. CDR3 region: CASSPDRTNYGYTF. CDR3 DNA sequence: TGTGCCAGCAGCCCGGACAGGACTAACTATGGCTACACCTTC.

The chain carries TRBV27 and TRBJ1-1, with TRBD1 as a possible D gene (5 bases). V lost 7 bases to trimming and J lost 0 bases, with 12 bases between them. Germline values: CDR1 MNHEY, CDR2 SMNVEV (reference sequence). The length of the CDR3 is 14 residues. The CDR3 DNA sequence: TGTGCCAGCAAACTGGACAAGATGAACACTGAAGCTTTCTTT. The encoded protein is CASKLDKMNTEAFF.

This clone was observed a single time. This sequence joins TRBV6-5 and TRBJ2-3; D not resolved. The germline V gene has CDR1 MNHEY and CDR2 SVGAGI. With 5 bases removed from V and 0 bases from J, the gap between germline ends came to 9 bases. The CDR3 has 14 amino acids. The CDR3 sequence is CASSRELSTDTQYF. The CDR3 DNA reads TGTGCCAGCAGTAGAGAACTGAGCACAGATACGCAGTATTTT.

V is TRBV19 and J is TRBJ2-2; no clear D. Trimming removed 6 bases at V and 0 bases at J, with 11 bases between. The CDR3 has 15 residues. Germline loops: CDR1 LNHDA, CDR2 SQIVND (reference sequence). The CDR3 DNA reads as TGTGCCAGTAGGAAGAAAATAGCGAACACCGGGGAGCTGTTTTTT. This codes for CASRKKIANTGELFF.

The chain combines TRBV28 with TRBJ2-4; 7 positions agree with TRBD1. J gave up 7 bases and V 1 base, and 7 bases lay outside the gene matches. CDR1 and CDR2 (germline): MDHEN, SYDVKM. CDR3 length equals 15 residues. CDR3 residues: CASSLSDRARNIQYF. CDR3 in DNA: TGTGCCAGCAGTTTATCTGACAGGGCAAGGAACATTCAGTACTTC.

The chain joins TRBV6-5 to TRBJ1-4; possible D gene TRBD1, 6 bases. Deletions cut 6 bases from V and 8 bases from J, with 19 bases between. The CDR3 spans 15 residues. CDR1 is MNHEY and CDR2 is SVGAGI in the germline V gene. The CDR3 reads CASSAAAAGAEKLFF. The CDR3 DNA follows: TGTGCCAGCAGCGCGGCAGCTGCGGGGGCGGAAAAACTGTTTTTT.

The CDR3 DNA sequence: TGTGCCAGCTCACCGCGACAGGGAAGTCAGCCCCAGCATTTT. Amino acid sequence: CASSPRQGSQPQHF. The chain is built from TRBV18 and TRBJ1-5; 7 bases map to TRBD1. Per germline, CDR1 KGHSH and CDR2 LQKENI. CDR3 length equals 14 residues. V lost 3 bases and J lost 6; bases outside the gene matches: 5.

CDR3 bases: TGTGCCAGCAGTACCCGGACAGGGGGTCCTAGAAAAGATACGCAGTATTTT. Translation gives CASSTRTGGPRKDTQYF. V gene TRBV27 combines with J gene TRBJ2-3; 10 bases agree with TRBD1. The germline V gene encodes CDR1 MNHEY and CDR2 SMNVEV (reference sequence). Trimming removed 5 bases from V and 5 bases from J; junction bases left unmatched: 13. The CDR3 spans 17 residues.

The chain recombines TRBV5-1 with TRBJ1-1; no reliable D call. The CDR3 covers 14 residues. Trimming left V 0 bases short and J 4 bases short, with 10 bases between. Germline CDR1 is SGHRS and CDR2 is YFSETQ. CDR3 sequence: CASSLDSELTEAFF. Written as DNA, the CDR3 is TGCGCCAGCAGCTTGGACAGTGAACTCACTGAAGCTTTCTTT.

This chain uses TRBV29-1 with TRBJ2-1; possible D gene TRBD1, 7 bases. Germline values: CDR1 SQVTM, CDR2 ANQGSEA. The V and J ends lost 5 bases and 4 bases respectively, with 18 bases between them. The CDR3 covers 15 residues. CDR3 in amino acids: CSVLFPTGRYNEQFF. The CDR3 nucleotides read TGCAGCGTTTTATTCCCGACAGGGAGGTACAATGAGCAGTTCTTC.

The V gene is TRBV5-1, the J gene TRBJ2-5, with a weak D call TRBD2 (6 bases). Germline CDR1 reads SGHRS; CDR2 reads YFSETQ. This CDR3 spans 15 amino acids. V was pared by 1 base and J by 3 bases, with 13 bases between. In DNA, the CDR3 is TGCGCCAGCAGCTTGAGGGCGGGGCCAGAAGAGACCCAGTACTTC. Its protein is CASSLRAGPEETQYF.

V and J are TRBV6-2 or TRBV6-3 and TRBJ2-1; 12 nucleotides agree with TRBD2. Germline lookup yields CDR1 MNHEY and CDR2 SVGEGT. With V trimmed by 5 bases and J by 0 bases, 14 bases remained unmatched. The CDR3 has 20 residues. The CDR3 region has the DNA TGTGCCAGCAGTCAGCGACTAGCGGGGGCCTCCCGAAGCTCCTACAATGAGCAGTTCTTC. Amino acids: CASSQRLAGASRSSYNEQFF.

The J gene is TRBJ2-7, the V gene TRBV28, with D tentatively TRBD2 (5 bases). CDR1 MDHEN and CDR2 SYDVKM come from the germline V gene. This CDR3 comprises 15 residues. V lost 2 bases to trimming and J lost 0 bases, with 11 bases between them. CDR3: CASSLGLAASYEQYF. The CDR3 coding sequence is TGTGCCAGCAGTTTAGGGCTAGCCGCCTCCTACGAGCAGTACTTC.

The chain employs TRBV2 and TRBJ1-6; D is perhaps TRBD1 (6 bases). Trimming cost V 7 bases and J 7 bases, with 11 bases left between them. CDR1 is SNHLY, CDR2 FYNNEI, per germline. The CDR3 has 13 amino acids. CDR3 DNA sequence: TGTGCCAGCAAGGGGACAATGAATTCACCCCTCCACTTT. The encoded protein is CASKGTMNSPLHF.

V usage is TRBV28 and J usage is TRBJ1-4; D might be TRBD1 (6 bases). The germline V and J ends were trimmed by 11 bases and 4 bases, with 14 bases remaining between them. The V gene's germline CDR1 is MDHEN and CDR2 SYDVKM. The CDR3 spans 13 residues. CDR3 nucleotides: TGTGCCGTCTTGCAGGGGAATAATGAAAAACTGTTTTTT. This codes for CAVLQGNNEKLFF.

V and J are TRBV7-2 and TRBJ2-7, with 11 bases that match TRBD2. Trimming removed 4 bases from V and 4 bases from J; junction bases left unmatched: 6. Looked up from germline, CDR1 is SGHTA and CDR2 is FQGNSA. This CDR3 comprises 15 residues. CDR3: CASSSTSGSRYEQYF. DNA of the CDR3: TGTGCCAGCAGCTCCACTAGCGGGAGTAGGTACGAGCAGTACTTC.

This clone was observed a single time. V and J are TRBV3-1 (or the pseudogene TRBV3-2) and TRBJ2-7, with D unclear. The germline gives CDR1 LGHDT, CDR2 YNNKEL (reference sequence). The CDR3 is 13 amino acids. Trimming pared 1 base from V and 3 bases from J, leaving 7 bases between. CDR3 residues: CASSQGPGYEQYF. Here the CDR3 DNA reads TGTGCCAGCAGCCAAGGACCGGGCTACGAGCAGTACTTC.

The chain is built from TRBV27 and TRBJ2-7; weak D call: TRBD2 (7 bases). CDR1 MNHEY and CDR2 SMNVEV come from the germline V gene (reference sequence). Trimming left V 4 bases short and J 6 bases short, with 13 bases between. The CDR3 has 13 residues. For the CDR3, the DNA is TGTGCCAGCAGTTATACAGGGAGGGGCGAGCAGTACTTC. This sequence encodes CASSYTGRGEQYF.

V is TRBV28 and J is TRBJ2-7; possibly TRBD2 for D (6 bases). The germline V gene has CDR1 MDHEN and CDR2 SYDVKM. With 6 bases removed from V and 2 bases from J, the gap between germline ends came to 23 bases. This CDR3 comprises 17 residues. CDR3 nucleotides: TGTGCCAGCAGGGGGGATGGGGCGGGACGTCTTACCTACGAGCAGTACTTC. Amino acid sequence: CASRGDGAGRLTYEQYF. Complete variable domain (other parts from reference TRBV28 and TRBJ2-7): DVKVTQSSRYLVKRTGEKVFLECVQDMDHENMFWYRQDPGLGLRLIYFSYDVKMKEKGDIPEGYSVSREKKERFSLILESASTNQTSMYLCASRGDGAGRLTYEQYFGPGTRLTVT.

This chain connects TRBV28 to TRBJ1-6; D is perhaps TRBD1 (6 bases). There are 13 residues in the CDR3. Trimming removed 6 bases from V and 9 bases from J, with 12 bases in between. Looked up from germline, CDR1 is MDHEN and CDR2 is SYDVKM. Here the CDR3 reads CASSDRKASPLHF. As DNA, the CDR3 is TGTGCCAGCAGCGACAGGAAAGCTTCACCCCTCCACTTT. Together with reference TRBV28 and TRBJ1-6, the CDR3 gives the full variable domain: DVKVTQSSRYLVKRTGEKVFLECVQDMDHENMFWYRQDPGLGLRLIYFSYDVKMKEKGDIPEGYSVSREKKERFSLILESASTNQTSMYLCASSDRKASPLHFGNGTRLTVT.

The chain recombines TRBV5-1 with TRBJ2-1, with 9 bases matching TRBD1. There are 14 residues in the CDR3. The germline V gene encodes CDR1 SGHRS and CDR2 YFSETQ. V lost 4 bases, J lost 6 bases, and 5 bases stayed unmatched. The CDR3 is CASSPGTGSNEQFF. The CDR3 nucleotides read TGCGCCAGCAGCCCCGGGACAGGGAGCAATGAGCAGTTCTTC.

The chain combines TRBV9 with TRBJ1-3; D gene uncertain. Trimming pared 3 bases from V and 2 bases from J, leaving 15 bases between. Germline V lookup: CDR1 SGDLS, CDR2 YYNGEE. The CDR3 totals 16 residues. The CDR3, as DNA: TGTGCCAGCAGCGCCCTTGCAACCACGGCTGGAAACACCATATATTTT. Its translation is CASSALATTAGNTIYF.

The rearrangement links TRBV10-3 to TRBJ1-1; D ambiguous. CDR3 size: 13 residues. Trimming stripped 6 bases from V and 0 bases from J, with 8 bases between. CDR1 is ENHRY, CDR2 SYGVKD, per germline. The DNA for the CDR3 is TGTGCCATCAGGGGCGACATGAACACTGAAGCTTTCTTT. Encoded protein: CAIRGDMNTEAFF.